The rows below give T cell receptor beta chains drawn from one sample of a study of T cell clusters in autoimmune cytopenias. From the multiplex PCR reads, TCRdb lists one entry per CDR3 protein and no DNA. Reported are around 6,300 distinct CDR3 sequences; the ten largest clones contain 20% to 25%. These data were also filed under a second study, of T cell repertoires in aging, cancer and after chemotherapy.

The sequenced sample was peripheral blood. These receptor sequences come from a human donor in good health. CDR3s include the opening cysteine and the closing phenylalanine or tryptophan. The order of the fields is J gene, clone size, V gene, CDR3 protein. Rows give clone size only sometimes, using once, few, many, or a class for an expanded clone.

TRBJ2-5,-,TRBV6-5,CASSYRGPGAGGPFSRETQYF
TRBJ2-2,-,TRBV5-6,CASSLFSSGRPANTGELFF
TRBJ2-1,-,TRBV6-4,CASSETQGRDEQFF
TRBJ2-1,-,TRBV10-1,CASSEYETGGFNEQFF
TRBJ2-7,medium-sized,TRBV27,CATQPMEGRGKQYF
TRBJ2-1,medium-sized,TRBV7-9,CASSLPRTTYNEQFF
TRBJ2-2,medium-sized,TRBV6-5,CASSYRGPDAGELFF
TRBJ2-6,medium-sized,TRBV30,CAWSREGGQGSGANVLTF
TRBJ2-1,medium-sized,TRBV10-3,CAISGTSGSSYNEQFF
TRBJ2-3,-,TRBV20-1,CSARSRGGGATDTQYF
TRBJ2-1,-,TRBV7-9,CASSPTLGSYNEQFF
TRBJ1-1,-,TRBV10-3,CAISRYQGLNTEAFF
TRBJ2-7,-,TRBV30,CAWTRYEGFGEQYF
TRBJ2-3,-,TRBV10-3,CAISESRITGGPADTQYF
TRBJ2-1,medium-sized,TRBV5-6,CASSSSGTLYNEQFF
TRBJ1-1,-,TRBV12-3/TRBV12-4,CASTTLRSTEAFF